This T cell receptor (beta chain) is from a study of post-analysis software for immune sequencing data. V lost 7 bases, J lost 8 bases, and 7 bases stayed unmatched. The CDR3 spans 11 residues. Per the germline V gene, CDR1 is SQVTM and CDR2 is ANQGSEA. Unique molecular identifiers were carried by the TCR beta cDNA libraries. The authors obtained 500,000 or so cDNA molecules from about 0.94 to 9.7 million T cells. Via MiXCR, TCRdb re-called the PCR reads, giving one row per CDR3 protein. The data show 450,000 to 650,000 distinct CDR3 sequences, 44% seen once. Study-level findings and limits: Patients used about 5 TRBV segments, including TRBV5-6, TRBV5-1 and TRBV20-1, more often than controls. When compared against controls, multiple sclerosis patients showed significantly lower normalized Chao1 diversity.

About this clonotype: Its antigen is currently unknown.

The clonotype originates from a girl aged 10 to 17 with multiple sclerosis. The chain couples TRBV29-1 to TRBJ1-2; 7 nucleotides align to TRBD1. Sequenced material: blood. CDR3 in DNA: TGCAGCGCAGGGGGAAAGGAGGGCTACACCTTC. Amino acid sequence: CSAGGKEGYTF.